These 20 T cell receptor beta chains were all obtained from the same sample, sequenced in a study of blood T cell repertoires in COVID-19. Profiled with immunoSEQ multiplex PCR; TCRdb holds only in-frame clones, not every one. The profile shows just over 20,000 clones, 86% of them singletons. Specimen: peripheral blood. These receptors all stem from a man aged 50-60 years with active COVID-19.

The rearrangement links TRBV4-1 to TRBJ1-6; D remains ambiguous. The ends were cut back, 2 bases at V and 6 bases at J, with 11 bases in the middle. CDR1 is MGHRA, CDR2 YSYEKL, per germline. The CDR3 covers 15 residues. CDR3 region: CASSQLGSGNSPLHF. CDR3 DNA sequence: TGCGCCAGCAGCCAATTAGGGAGCGGTAATTCACCCCTCCACTTT.

The J gene is TRBJ1-3, the V gene TRBV9, with D perhaps TRBD1 (5 bases). The length of the CDR3 is 13 residues. The germline CDR1 and CDR2 sequences are SGDLS and YYNGEE. Between the trimmed V and J ends, which lost 4 bases and 6 bases, there was a span of 11 bases. The CDR3 nucleotides are TGTGCCAGCAGCCGGGACTTACAAAACACCATATATTTT. This codes for CASSRDLQNTIYF. Filled out from reference TRBV9 and TRBJ1-3, the complete variable domain reads DSGVTQTPKHLITATGQRVTLRCSPRSGDLSVYWYQQSLDQGLQFLIQYYNGEERAKGNILERFSAQQFPDLHSELNLSSLELGDSALYFCASSRDLQNTIYFGEGSWLTVV.

This chain links TRBV7-6 with TRBJ2-7; 8 bases match TRBD1. J lost 1 base, V lost 5 bases, and 7 bases had no gene match. Per the germline V gene, CDR1 is SGHVS and CDR2 is FNYEAQ. The CDR3 has 15 residues. CDR3: CASSPWTGLSYEQYF. Here the CDR3 DNA reads TGTGCCAGCAGCCCCTGGACAGGGCTGTCCTACGAGCAGTACTTC.

CDR3 amino acids: CASSVGRGMSSRQPQHF. DNA for the CDR3: TGTGCCAGCAGTGTGGGCAGGGGAATGAGCTCCAGACAGCCCCAGCATTTT. This chain uses TRBV6-4 with TRBJ1-5, with a possible D match to TRBD1 (6 bases). CDR1 is MRHNA and CDR2 is SNTAGT in the germline V gene. The length of the CDR3 is 17 residues. V was trimmed by 4 bases and J by 7 bases, leaving 23 bases between them.

This chain connects TRBV2 to TRBJ1-2, with TRBD1 as a possible D gene (6 bases). From germline, CDR1 is SNHLY and CDR2 FYNNEI. The CDR3 has 13 residues. Trimming cost V 9 bases and J 2 bases, with 13 bases left between them. For the CDR3, the DNA is TGTGCCAGTAGAAGGGACACCAACTATGGCTACACCTTC. It translates to CASRRDTNYGYTF.

This chain uses TRBV7-2 with TRBJ2-2; D may be TRBD2 (5 bases). Trimming removed 3 bases at V and 6 bases at J, with 5 bases between. Per the germline V gene, CDR1 is SGHTA and CDR2 is FQGNSA. The CDR3 has 12 residues. CDR3 residues: CASSFSAGELFF. CDR3 nucleotides: TGTGCCAGCAGCTTTAGCGCCGGGGAGCTGTTTTTT.

The chain couples TRBV5-4 to TRBJ2-2; 10 bases are a match to TRBD2. The CDR3 is 15 residues long. The V and J ends lost 7 bases and 4 bases, in that order; junction bases with no gene match: 7. CDR1 and CDR2 (germline): SGHNT, YYREEE (reference sequence). The CDR3 loop reads CASSSGGASTGELFF. The CDR3 nucleotides are TGTGCCAGCTCCAGCGGGGGGGCCTCCACCGGGGAGCTGTTTTTT. Full variable domain (missing parts from reference TRBV5-4 and TRBJ2-2): ETGVTQSPTHLIKTRGQQVTLRCSSQSGHNTVSWYQQALGQGPQFIFQYYREEENGRGNFPPRFSGLQFPNYSSELNVNALELDDSALYLCASSSGGASTGELFFGEGSRLTVL.

V is TRBV13 and J is TRBJ1-1; a possible D gene is TRBD1 (6 bases). V dropped 5 bases and J dropped 11 bases, with 18 bases sitting between them. The CDR3 has 13 residues. Germline V gene lookup returns CDR1 PRHDT and CDR2 FYEKMQ (reference sequence). The CDR3 DNA reads as TGTGCCAGCAGCCAATCGACAGGCCAACGGGCTTTCTTT. It translates to CASSQSTGQRAFF.

This clone was observed a few times. This chain links TRBV4-2 with TRBJ1-2; D may be TRBD1 (5 bases). Per the germline V gene, CDR1 is LGHNA and CDR2 is YNFKEQ. This CDR3 has 17 amino acids. V lost 0 bases and J lost 0, with 14 bases in between. The chain's CDR3 is CASSQEWGRQSNYGYTF. CDR3 DNA: TGTGCCAGCAGCCAAGAATGGGGAAGACAGTCTAACTATGGCTACACCTTC.

The gene calls are TRBV10-3 and TRBJ1-2, with 7 bases that match TRBD1. The CDR3 is made up of 15 amino acids. V lost 10 bases and J lost 7; bases outside the gene matches: 18. Per germline, CDR1 ENHRY and CDR2 SYGVKD. The CDR3 region is CATTADRESLGGYTF. Here the CDR3 DNA reads TGTGCCACCACGGCTGACAGGGAATCTCTGGGTGGCTACACCTTC.

The genes are TRBV4-3 and TRBJ2-1; 7 nucleotides agree with TRBD2. The germline CDR1 and CDR2 sequences are LGHNA and YSLEER. The length of the CDR3 is 20 residues. The J segment lost 5 bases and the V segment lost 0 bases, leaving 19 bases of the junction unmatched. For the CDR3, the DNA is TGCGCCAGCAGCCAAGATCGGTACCGGGGCGAAAGGGGAGGGGACAATGAGCAGTTCTTC. This codes for CASSQDRYRGERGGDNEQFF.

The chain is built from TRBV3-1 (or the pseudogene TRBV3-2) and TRBJ2-2; perhaps TRBD2 as D (5 bases). Germline lookup yields CDR1 LGHDT and CDR2 YNNKEL (reference sequence). Trimming removed 0 bases at V and 2 bases at J, with 16 bases between. This CDR3 spans 18 amino acids. CDR3 residues: CASSQDLSAGLNTGELFF. The CDR3 bases are TGTGCCAGCAGCCAAGATCTTTCGGCCGGACTTAACACCGGGGAGCTGTTTTTT.

V usage is TRBV7-9 and J usage is TRBJ1-1; 8 bases agree with TRBD1. Losses at the gene ends were 5 bases for V and 4 bases for J; bases not matched to a gene: 3. This CDR3 spans 13 amino acids. Germline V lookup: CDR1 SEHNR, CDR2 FQNEAQ (reference sequence). The CDR3 nucleotides are TGTGCCAGCAGCCCGACAGGGGCCACTGAAGCTTTCTTT. Translation gives CASSPTGATEAFF. Full variable domain (missing parts from reference TRBV7-9 and TRBJ1-1): DTGVSQNPRHKITKRGQNVTFRCDPISEHNRLYWYRQTLGQGPEFLTYFQNEAQLEKSRLLSDRFSAERPKGSFSTLEIQRTEQGDSAMYLCASSPTGATEAFFGQGTRLTVV.

J is TRBJ2-7 and V is TRBV5-6, with TRBD1 as a possible D gene (5 bases). In germline, CDR1 is SGHDT, CDR2 YYEEEE. Trimming cost V 2 bases and J 3 bases, with 15 bases left between them. The CDR3 sequence is 15 residues long. The CDR3 region has the DNA TGTGCCAGCAGCTTAAGTCCAGGGTTCCACTACGAGCAGTACTTC. Amino acids: CASSLSPGFHYEQYF. Complete variable domain (other parts from reference TRBV5-6 and TRBJ2-7): DAGVTQSPTHLIKTRGQQVTLRCSPKSGHDTVSWYQQALGQGPQFIFQYYEEEERQRGNFPDRFSGHQFPNYSSELNVNALLLGDSALYLCASSLSPGFHYEQYFGPGTRLTVT.

The chain carries TRBV6-5 and TRBJ1-4; no clear D. Trimming removed 0 bases at V and 9 bases at J, with 14 bases between. CDR3 size: 15 residues. Germline V CDR1 and CDR2: MNHEY, SVGAGI. In nucleotides, the CDR3 is TGTGCCAGCAGTTACTCGACCGGGGTGAATAAAAAACTGTTTTTT. This gives the protein CASSYSTGVNKKLFF.

This sequence joins TRBV7-8 and TRBJ1-2; D unresolved. The V and J ends lost 5 bases and 6 bases respectively, with 16 bases between them. The CDR3 sequence is 14 residues long. Germline V gene lookup returns CDR1 SGHVS and CDR2 FQNEAQ. The CDR3 protein is CASSPTRGVDGYTF. CDR3 in DNA: TGTGCCAGCAGCCCCACCCGCGGGGTCGATGGCTACACCTTC.

The sample holds one count of this clone. CDR3 in DNA: TGTGCCAGCGCCGGGACTAGAGGCTACAATGAGCAGTTCTTC. This translates into CASAGTRGYNEQFF. The chain carries TRBV2 and TRBJ2-1; 8 nucleotides match TRBD2. The length of the CDR3 is 14 residues. J lost 3 bases, V lost 8 bases, and 6 bases had no gene match. From germline, CDR1 is SNHLY and CDR2 FYNNEI.

The V call is TRBV11-2, the J call TRBJ2-2; TRBD2 is a possible D gene (6 bases). Between the trimmed V and J ends, which lost 1 base and 5 bases, there was a span of 8 bases. CDR1 SGHAT and CDR2 FQNNGV come from the germline V gene. This CDR3 has 14 residues. In DNA, the CDR3 is TGTGCCAGCAGCTTAGGGGGGGTAACCGGGGAGCTGTTTTTT. Translation gives CASSLGGVTGELFF.

The chain is built from TRBV4-3 and TRBJ2-7; D perhaps matches TRBD2 (5 bases). The CDR3 loop spans 14 amino acids. Trimming took off 6 bases at V and 4 bases at J, with 16 bases between the two ends. CDR1 is LGHNA and CDR2 is YSLEER in the germline V gene. CDR3 in amino acids: CASRLTGMLYEQYF. Written as DNA, the CDR3 is TGCGCCAGCAGACTCACCGGGATGTTATACGAGCAGTACTTC.

The chain combines TRBV3-1 (or the pseudogene TRBV3-2) with TRBJ1-2; TRBD1 aligns across 7 bases. CDR1 is LGHDT and CDR2 is YNNKEL in the germline V gene (reference sequence). This CDR3 contains 15 residues. V lost 0 bases, J lost 3 bases, and 4 bases stayed unmatched. CDR3 bases: TGTGCCAGCAGCCAAGATCGGACAGGATACTATGGCTACACCTTC. Translating gives CASSQDRTGYYGYTF.